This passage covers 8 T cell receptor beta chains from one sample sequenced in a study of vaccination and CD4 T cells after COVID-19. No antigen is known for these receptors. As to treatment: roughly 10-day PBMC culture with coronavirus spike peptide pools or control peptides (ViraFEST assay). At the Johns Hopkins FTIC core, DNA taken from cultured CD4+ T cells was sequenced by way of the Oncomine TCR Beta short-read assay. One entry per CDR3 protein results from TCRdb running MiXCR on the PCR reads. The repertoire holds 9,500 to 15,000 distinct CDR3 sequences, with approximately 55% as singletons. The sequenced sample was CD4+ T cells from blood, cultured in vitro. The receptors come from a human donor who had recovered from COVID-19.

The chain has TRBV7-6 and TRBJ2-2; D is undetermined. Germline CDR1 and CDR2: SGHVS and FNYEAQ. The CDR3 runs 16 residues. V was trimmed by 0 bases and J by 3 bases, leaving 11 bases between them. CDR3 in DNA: TGTGCCAGCAGCTTAGCGCCGGGCGGAGACACCGGGGAGCTGTTTTTT. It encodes CASSLAPGGDTGELFF.

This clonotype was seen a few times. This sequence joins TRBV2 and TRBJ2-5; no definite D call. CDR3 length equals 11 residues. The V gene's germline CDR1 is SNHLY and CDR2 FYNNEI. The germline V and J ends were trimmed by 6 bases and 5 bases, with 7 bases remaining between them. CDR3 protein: CASSSKETQYF. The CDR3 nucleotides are TGTGCCAGCAGCTCAAAGGAGACCCAGTACTTC.

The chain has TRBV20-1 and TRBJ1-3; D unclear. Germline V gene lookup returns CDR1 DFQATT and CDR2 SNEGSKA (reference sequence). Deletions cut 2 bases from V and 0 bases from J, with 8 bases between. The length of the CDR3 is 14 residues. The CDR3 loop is CSARKTFSGNTIYF. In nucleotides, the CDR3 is TGCAGTGCTAGAAAGACCTTCTCTGGAAACACCATATATTTT.

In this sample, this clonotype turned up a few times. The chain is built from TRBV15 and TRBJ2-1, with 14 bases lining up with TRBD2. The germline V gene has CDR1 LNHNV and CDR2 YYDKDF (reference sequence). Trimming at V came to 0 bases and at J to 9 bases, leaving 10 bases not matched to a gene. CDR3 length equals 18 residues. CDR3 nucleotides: TGTGCCACCAGCAGAGATAGACTAGCGGGAGGGCCGAGGTCTGAGCAGTTCTTC. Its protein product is CATSRDRLAGGPRSEQFF.

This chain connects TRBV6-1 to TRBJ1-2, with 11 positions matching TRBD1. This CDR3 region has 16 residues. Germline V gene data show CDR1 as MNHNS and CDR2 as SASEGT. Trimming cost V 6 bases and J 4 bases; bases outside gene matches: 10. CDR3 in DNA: TGTGCCAGCAGCCCACCTCCGGGACAGGGGGGCTATGGCTACACCTTC. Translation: CASSPPPGQGGYGYTF.

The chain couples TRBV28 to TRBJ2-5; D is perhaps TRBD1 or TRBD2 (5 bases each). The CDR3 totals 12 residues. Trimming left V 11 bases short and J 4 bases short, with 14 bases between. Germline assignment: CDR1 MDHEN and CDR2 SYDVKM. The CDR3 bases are TGTGCCGCTTCGGGGCAGAGAGAGACCCAGTACTTC. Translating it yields CAASGQRETQYF.

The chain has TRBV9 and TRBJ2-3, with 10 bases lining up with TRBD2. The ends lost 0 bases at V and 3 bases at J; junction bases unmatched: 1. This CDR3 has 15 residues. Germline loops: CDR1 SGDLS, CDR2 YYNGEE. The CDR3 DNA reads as TGTGCCAGCAGCGTAGGGACTAGCGGAACAGATACGCAGTATTTT. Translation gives CASSVGTSGTDTQYF.

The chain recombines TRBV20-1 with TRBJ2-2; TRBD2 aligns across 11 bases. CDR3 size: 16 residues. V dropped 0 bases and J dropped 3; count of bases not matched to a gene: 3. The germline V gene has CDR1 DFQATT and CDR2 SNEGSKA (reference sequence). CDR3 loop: CSARELAGVYTGELFF. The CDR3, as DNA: TGCAGTGCTAGAGAACTAGCGGGAGTGTACACCGGGGAGCTGTTTTTT.